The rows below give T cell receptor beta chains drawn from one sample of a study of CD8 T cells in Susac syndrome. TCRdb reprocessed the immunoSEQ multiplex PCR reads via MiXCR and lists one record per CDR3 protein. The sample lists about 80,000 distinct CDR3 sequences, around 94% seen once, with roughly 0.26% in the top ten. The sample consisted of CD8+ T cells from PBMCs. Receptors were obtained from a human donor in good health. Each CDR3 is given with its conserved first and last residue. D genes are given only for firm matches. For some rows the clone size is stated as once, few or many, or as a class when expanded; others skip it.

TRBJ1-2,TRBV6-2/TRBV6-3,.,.,CASRTQGWDNYGYTF,TGTGCCAGCAGGACACAGGGATGGGATAACTATGGCTACACCTTC
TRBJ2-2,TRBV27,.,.,CASSFRPALTGELFF,TGTGCCAGCAGTTTCCGGCCAGCCCTCACCGGGGAGCTGTTTTTT
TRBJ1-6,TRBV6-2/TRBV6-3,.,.,CASSYSSQYRNSPLHF,TGTGCCAGCAGTTACTCGAGTCAGTATCGTAATTCACCCCTCCACTTT
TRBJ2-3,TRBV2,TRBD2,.,CASSGLAALTDTQYF,TGTGCCAGCAGTGGACTAGCGGCTCTCACAGATACGCAGTATTTT
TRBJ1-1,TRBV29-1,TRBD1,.,CSFTNTGGLAFF,TGCAGCTTCACAAACACAGGGGGCTTGGCTTTCTTT
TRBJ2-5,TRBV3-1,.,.,CASSQEFPGRETQYF,TGTGCCAGCAGCCAAGAGTTTCCGGGTCGGGAGACCCAGTACTTC
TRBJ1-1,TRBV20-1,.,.,CSAKGGDTEAFF,TGCAGTGCGAAGGGTGGGGACACTGAAGCTTTCTTT
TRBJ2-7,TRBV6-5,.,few,CASSYRTVDYEQYF,TGTGCCAGCAGTTACCGGACAGTAGACTACGAGCAGTACTTC
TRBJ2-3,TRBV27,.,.,CASSLDSTGATDTQYF,TGTGCCAGCAGTTTAGATAGCACGGGGGCGACAGATACGCAGTATTTT
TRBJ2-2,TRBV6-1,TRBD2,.,CAGGGGGTDGELFF,TGTGCCGGAGGCGGGGGGGGGACCGACGGGGAGCTGTTTTTT
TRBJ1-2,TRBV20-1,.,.,CSAQIRGANGYTF,TGCAGTGCTCAAATCCGGGGGGCCAATGGCTACACCTTC
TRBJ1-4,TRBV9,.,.,CASSAADRHNEKLFF,TGTGCCAGCAGCGCCGCCGACCGCCATAATGAAAAACTGTTTTTT
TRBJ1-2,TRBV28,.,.,CASSLRVGWFTF,TGTGCCAGCAGTTTGAGGGTGGGTTGGTTCACCTTC
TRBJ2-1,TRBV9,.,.,CASSVGGGALYEQFF,TGTGCCAGCAGCGTAGGAGGTGGGGCTCTGTATGAGCAGTTCTTC
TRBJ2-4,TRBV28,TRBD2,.,CATLAAKNIQYF,TGTGCCACACTAGCGGCCAAAAACATTCAGTACTTC
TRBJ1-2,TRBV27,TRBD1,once,CASTPMTGTLYGYTF,TGTGCCAGCACCCCTATGACAGGGACCCTCTATGGCTACACCTTC
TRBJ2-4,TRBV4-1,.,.,CASSHPTNEAKNIQYF,TGCGCCAGCAGCCACCCGACGAATGAGGCCAAAAACATTCAGTACTTC
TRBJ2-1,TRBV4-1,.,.,CASSPSLGAYNEQFF,TGCGCCAGCAGCCCTTCCCTAGGGGCATACAATGAGCAGTTCTTC
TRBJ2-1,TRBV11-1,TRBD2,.,CASSSLLLAGFVGSSNEQFF,TGTGCCAGCAGTTCCCTCTTACTAGCGGGATTCGTTGGGTCTTCCAATGAGCAGTTCTTC
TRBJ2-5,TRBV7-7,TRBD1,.,CASSSQGANQETQYF,TGTGCTAGCAGCTCGCAGGGGGCGAACCAAGAGACCCAGTACTTC
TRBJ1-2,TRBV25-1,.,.,CASSEWSDVVYGYTF,TGTGCCAGCAGTGAATGGTCAGACGTTGTCTATGGCTACACCTTC
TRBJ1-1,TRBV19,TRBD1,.,CASSILDRGNTEAFF,TGTGCCAGTAGTATACTGGACAGGGGGAACACTGAAGCTTTCTTT
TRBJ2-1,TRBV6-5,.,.,CASSYSTWDSYNEQFF,TGTGCCAGCAGTTACTCGACATGGGACTCCTACAATGAGCAGTTCTTC
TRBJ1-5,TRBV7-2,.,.,CASSLALGMHNQPQHF,TGTGCCAGCAGCTTAGCTCTGGGGATGCACAATCAGCCCCAGCATTTT
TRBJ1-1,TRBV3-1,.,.,CASSRLGNTEAFF,TGTGCCAGCAGCCGTTTAGGGAACACTGAAGCTTTCTTT
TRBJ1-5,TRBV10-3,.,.,CAIGDQPQHF,TGTGCCATCGGAGATCAGCCCCAGCATTTT
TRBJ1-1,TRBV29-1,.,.,CSLQEAEWTEAFF,TGCAGCTTGCAGGAGGCGGAGTGGACTGAAGCTTTCTTT
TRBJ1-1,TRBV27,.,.,CASSLRGGTEAFF,TGTGCCAGCAGTCTTAGGGGGGGGACTGAAGCTTTCTTT
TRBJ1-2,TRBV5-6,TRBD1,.,CASSWGQGYYGYTF,TGTGCCAGCAGCTGGGGACAGGGATACTATGGCTACACCTTC
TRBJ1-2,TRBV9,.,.,CASSRRSGVGYTF,TGTGCCAGCAGCCGTAGGAGTGGGGTTGGCTACACCTTC
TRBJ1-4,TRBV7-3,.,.,CASSLTGLPGEKLFF,TGTGCCAGCAGCCTCACGGGTCTCCCGGGAGAAAAACTGTTTTTT
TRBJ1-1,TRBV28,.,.,CASSPAAVNTEAFF,TGTGCCAGCAGTCCCGCAGCGGTGAACACTGAAGCTTTCTTT
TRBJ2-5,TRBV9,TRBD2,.,CASSLRGSGRGETQYF,TGTGCCAGCAGCCTGAGAGGTAGCGGGAGAGGAGAGACCCAGTACTTC
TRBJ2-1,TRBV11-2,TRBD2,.,CASSSGLAAAEQFF,TGTGCCAGCAGCTCGGGACTAGCGGCGGCAGAGCAGTTCTTC
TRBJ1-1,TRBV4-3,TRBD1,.,CASSQDRRGQAEAFF,TGCGCCAGCAGCCAAGATCGGAGGGGGCAGGCTGAAGCTTTCTTT
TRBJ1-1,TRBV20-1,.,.,CSAEENTEAFF,TGCAGTGCCGAGGAGAACACTGAAGCTTTCTTT
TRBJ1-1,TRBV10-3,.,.,CAIRDSDEAFF,TGTGCCATCAGGGACAGCGATGAAGCTTTCTTT